Presented here are 7 T cell receptor beta chains from one specimen sequenced in a study of cytomegalovirus exposure and HLA in healthy donors. The PCR used 60 Vbeta and 13 Jbeta primers. Profiling relied on immunoSEQ multiplex PCR, and the TCRdb table lists in-frame clones only, not all of them. The data contain some 190,000 clones, 70% to 85% of them singletons. The sequenced material came from PBMCs. The receptor set was obtained from a man aged 18 to 30 in good health and CMV-seronegative.

The chain recombines TRBV19 with TRBJ1-4; D is possibly TRBD1 (5 bases). This CDR3 has 13 amino acids. V was pared by 10 bases and J by 5 bases, with 14 bases between. Per the germline V gene, CDR1 is LNHDA and CDR2 is SQIVND (reference sequence). CDR3 nucleotides: TGTGCCACTAGCAGGGCAGGAAATGAAAAACTGTTTTTT. Translation gives CATSRAGNEKLFF.

The rearrangement uses TRBV2 and TRBJ2-1, with D perhaps TRBD1 (5 bases). CDR3 length: 10 residues. Germline V CDR1 and CDR2: SNHLY, FYNNEI. V was cut by 8 bases and J by 6 bases, with 5 bases left in between. This chain's CDR3 is CASGANEQFF. The DNA for the CDR3 is TGTGCCAGCGGGGCCAATGAGCAGTTCTTC.

The chain couples TRBV27 to TRBJ2-7; TRBD1 matches at 10 bases. The germline CDR1 and CDR2 sequences are MNHEY and SMNVEV (reference sequence). V lost 1 base, J lost 2 bases, and 2 bases stayed unmatched. The CDR3 runs to 15 residues. CDR3 sequence reads: CASSLFGTGAYEQYF. The CDR3 nucleotides read TGTGCCAGCAGTTTATTCGGGACAGGGGCCTACGAGCAGTACTTC.

The V call is TRBV6-1, the J call TRBJ2-3; D perhaps matches TRBD2 (5 bases). CDR1 MNHNS and CDR2 SASEGT come from the germline V gene. V dropped 4 bases and J dropped 0 bases, with 14 bases sitting between them. The CDR3 length is 16 residues. CDR3 bases: TGTGCCAGCAGTGTCTCGAGGCGGGTCAGCACAGATACGCAGTATTTT. It encodes CASSVSRRVSTDTQYF.

Details on this clone: At one end the junction does not follow the germline gene, possibly because of a read error. The chain links TRBV7-9 to TRBJ1-1; 7 nucleotides line up with TRBD1. Looked up from germline, CDR1 is SEHNR and CDR2 is FQNEAQ (reference sequence). The CDR3 totals 12 residues. The CDR3 nucleotides are TGTTCCAGCAGCTCGACAGGGTCGATAGCTTTCTTT. This codes for CSSSSTGSIAFF. Full variable domain (rest looked up from reference TRBV7-9 and TRBJ1-1): DTGVSQNPRHKITKRGQNVTFRCDPISEHNRLYWYRQTLGQGPEFLTYFQNEAQLEKSRLLSDRFSAERPKGSFSTLEIQRTEQGDSAMYLCSSSSTGSIAFFGQGTRLTVV.

The CDR3 is CASSQGTGYTEAFF. CDR3 bases: TGTGCCAGCAGCCAAGGGACAGGCTACACTGAAGCTTTCTTT. The rearrangement joins TRBV4-2 to TRBJ1-1, with 7 bases lining up with TRBD1. The CDR3 sequence is 14 residues long. The V segment lost 1 base and the J segment 3 bases; nucleotides outside the gene matches: 2. Looked up from germline, CDR1 is LGHNA and CDR2 is YNFKEQ.

The sample holds a few counts of this clone. V is TRBV6-1 and J is TRBJ2-7; 11 bases fit TRBD1. The CDR3 runs 15 residues. Germline CDR1 and CDR2: MNHNS and SASEGT. Trimming cost V 6 bases and J 3 bases; bases outside gene matches: 7. The CDR3 bases are TGTGCCAGCAGCCCCGCCGGGACAGGGGGCTACGAGCAGTACTTC. This encodes CASSPAGTGGYEQYF.